This TCR beta chain was captured by sequencing in a study of cytomegalovirus exposure and HLA in healthy donors (dated by TCRdb to 2016 to 2017). Regarding the research as a whole: According to a later analysis, one platform produced both the 120 validation repertoires and the 670 or so repertoires of the first cohort. The study aimed to test whether cataloging public T cell receptors could reveal signatures of past pathogen exposure. Along with the roughly 700-subject first cohort, a separate validation cohort of over 90 different subjects was used. To predict cytomegalovirus infection status, the study brought together high-throughput TCR immunosequencing, statistical association of individual TCRs with disease status, and machine learning.

Library preparation employed the immunoSEQ multiplex PCR assay. In the source study's methods: A statistical classification framework was built to diagnose cytomegalovirus status from the catalog of TCR beta chain sequences. TCRdb provides this immuneACCESS table in a form limited to in-frame rearrangements. Some clones are lacking; in checked studies, under half of them reflect an unresolved V gene, and why the rest are absent is not known. Clonal size and the V and J genes are those of that table, whereas D and trimming came from the DNA. The sample yields fewer than 150,000 clones; about 90% were counted once. Clones ranked in the top ten supply almost 8% of the sample. The donors were included in the validation cohort of 120 subjects, a group kept apart from the roughly 730-subject first cohort. On this clone: Its target antigen remains unknown. The record has no base qualities; no much larger clone is one base away.

In the germline V gene, CDR1 corresponds to MRHNA and CDR2 to SNTAGT. There are 17 amino acids in the CDR3, from cysteine to phenylalanine inclusive. Kept here is only the CDR3 DNA, which spans 51 bases and is read in frame from base 1. The V end gives up 6 bases and the J end 8 bases, leaving 16 bases in the junction not matched to a gene. Here is what the overall study found, with its caveats: Of the cluster scores, 85% to 95% were above 0 in a later analysis, which found that TCRs clustered in the first cohort also tended to co-occur in the 110 or so validation repertoires. Cytomegalovirus status was reported to be diagnosed by the classifier with high specificity and sensitivity in both the original and validation cohorts. The validation cohort had no HLA typing available for a later analysis, so co-occurrence within that cohort was assessed over all 130 or so repertoires. Across donors, most TCR sequences were observed very rarely, whereas some public TCRs were present in many individuals. The study gave a list of under 200 TCR beta chains associated with cytomegalovirus. A few of the identified cytomegalovirus-associated TCR beta chains were confirmed in vitro to be specific for cytomegalovirus antigens. According to the authors, the approach could potentially be generalized to other disease states and immunological phenotypes.

Sequencing was carried out using PBMCs. The receptor's source is a woman aged 18-29 years in good health and CMV-seropositive. The chain is encoded by TRBV6-4 joined to TRBJ2-3; 11 bases in the junction line up with TRBD2. This receptor carries the CDR3 CASRTPQSLAGDLTQYF. The DNA sequence is TGTGCCAGCAGGACCCCCCAATCACTAGCGGGGGACCTTACGCAGTATTTT.